These 7 T cell receptor beta chains were sequenced from one sample in a study of T-cell reconstitution after alpha-beta-depleted transplantation in children. During its preparation, the TCRbeta library received unique molecular identifiers. Via MiXCR, TCRdb re-called the PCR reads, giving one row per CDR3 protein. Of about 600,000 distinct CDR3 sequences detected, 10% to 15% appear once; the ten largest clones hold over 2%. The sequencing here drew on PBMCs, mostly from graft donor cells, taken 360 days after TCRalphabeta/CD19-depleted stem cell transplant. The receptors originated from a male patient under 18 who had a stem cell transplant for acute myeloid leukemia, so the T cells may come from the graft donor.

This clonotype has only a few counts. The chain joins TRBV2 to TRBJ2-5; tentatively, D is TRBD1 (8 bases). Germline values: CDR1 SNHLY, CDR2 FYNNEI. The CDR3 runs to 13 residues. V lost 6 bases, J lost 6 bases, and 14 bases lay in between. The CDR3 coding sequence is TGTGCCAGCAGCGGACAGGGAGGGCAGACCCAGTACTTC. Translation: CASSGQGGQTQYF. Drawing the rest from reference TRBV2 and TRBJ2-5, the complete variable domain is EPEVTQTPSHQVTQMGQEVILRCVPISNHLYFYWYRQILGQKVEFLVSFYNNEISEKSEIFDDQFSVERPDGSNFTLKIRSTKLEDSAMYFCASSGQGGQTQYFGPGTRLLVL.

This chain joins TRBV18 and TRBJ2-1; D call uncertain. The CDR3 covers 17 residues. The V end lost 0 bases, the J end lost 8 bases, and 20 bases lay between the germline ends. The germline V gene has CDR1 KGHSH and CDR2 LQKENI. This chain's CDR3 is CASSPPGLPTIFDEQFF. CDR3 coding DNA: TGTGCCAGCTCACCACCTGGGCTACCCACTATCTTCGATGAGCAGTTCTTC.

This clonotype was found a few times. V gene TRBV15 combines with J gene TRBJ2-1; 8 bases fit TRBD2. The ends lost 1 base at V and 3 bases at J; junction bases unmatched: 5. Germline assignment: CDR1 LNHNV and CDR2 YYDKDF (reference sequence). This CDR3 has 16 amino acids. CDR3 in amino acids: CATSRATGTSYNEQFF. DNA of the CDR3: TGTGCCACCAGCAGAGCTACGGGGACTAGCTACAATGAGCAGTTCTTC.

Here the CDR3 DNA reads TGTGCCAGCAGTTACTTAGGACTAGCGGTGAACACCGGGGAGCTGTTTTTT. It yields the protein CASSYLGLAVNTGELFF. The V call is TRBV6-5, the J call TRBJ2-2; TRBD2 matches 10 bases. The germline V gene has CDR1 MNHEY and CDR2 SVGAGI. J gave up 1 base and V 1 base, and 3 bases lay outside the gene matches. The CDR3 has 17 residues.

This clonotype was observed many times. The chain uses TRBV5-1 and TRBJ2-6; D uncertain. V lost 0 bases and J 0 bases, leaving 13 bases between the germline ends. The CDR3 has 18 amino acids. The germline gives CDR1 SGHRS, CDR2 YFSETQ. The CDR3 DNA sequence: TGCGCCAGCAGCTTGGAGGCGACTGTCGTCTCTGGGGCCAACGTCCTGACTTTC. It encodes CASSLEATVVSGANVLTF.

V is TRBV6-2 or TRBV6-3 and J is TRBJ2-3; 8 bases are shared with TRBD2. Germline V lookup: CDR1 MNHEY, CDR2 SVGEGT. The CDR3 extends over 18 amino acids. The V and J ends lost 1 base and 1 base, in that order; junction bases with no gene match: 10. CDR3 residues: CASSYWVAGGKGTDTQYF. The CDR3 DNA reads TGTGCCAGCAGTTACTGGGTCGCGGGAGGAAAAGGCACAGATACGCAGTATTTT.

This clonotype came up many times. The CDR3 protein is CASSVTEGYEQYF. In nucleotides, the CDR3 is TGTGCCAGCAGCGTAACAGAGGGCTACGAGCAGTACTTC. The chain recombines TRBV9 with TRBJ2-7; perhaps TRBD2 as D (5 bases). V was cut by 1 base and J by 3 bases, with 8 bases left in between. This CDR3 comprises 13 residues. Germline lookup yields CDR1 SGDLS and CDR2 YYNGEE. Supplemented by reference TRBV9 and TRBJ2-7, the full variable domain reads DSGVTQTPKHLITATGQRVTLRCSPRSGDLSVYWYQQSLDQGLQFLIQYYNGEERAKGNILERFSAQQFPDLHSELNLSSLELGDSALYFCASSVTEGYEQYFGPGTRLTVT.